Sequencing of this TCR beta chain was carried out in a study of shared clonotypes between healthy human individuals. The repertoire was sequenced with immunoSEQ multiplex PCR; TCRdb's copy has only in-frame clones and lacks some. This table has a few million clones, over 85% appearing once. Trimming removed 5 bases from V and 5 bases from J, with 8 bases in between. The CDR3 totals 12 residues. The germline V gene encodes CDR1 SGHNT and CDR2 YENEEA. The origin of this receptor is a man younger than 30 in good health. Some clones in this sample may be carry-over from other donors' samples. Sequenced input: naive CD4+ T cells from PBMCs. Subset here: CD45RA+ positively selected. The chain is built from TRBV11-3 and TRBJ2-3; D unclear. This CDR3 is CASSPGGDTQYF. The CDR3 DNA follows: TGTGCCAGCAGCCCCGGCGGAGATACGCAGTATTTT.